This T cell receptor beta chain was found in a study of OX40 agonist ivuxolimab in advanced cancers. Study background: Each patient was given ivuxolimab into a vein every 2 weeks, at 0.01 to 10 mg/kg.

Study outcomes and limitations: Clonal expansion from baseline to week 6 occurred in both CD4+ and CD8+ T cells. Clonal expansion was among the lowest in partial responders at 0.1-3.0 mg/kg, especially CD8+.

The sampling schedule covered blood at baseline, cycle 4 day 1, and cycle 7 day 1. The trim removed 3 bases at V and 4 bases at J, leaving 4 bases unmatched. Germline V CDR1 and CDR2: SGHRS, YFSETQ. The CDR3 consists of 15 residues. A word on this clone: No antigen is known for it.

TCRdb's copy holds only in-frame clones and misses some; the assay was immunoSEQ multiplex PCR. Of about 65,000 clones listed, around nine tenths were seen once; the top ten hold approximately 0.39%. The chain couples TRBV5-1 to TRBJ2-3; 11 bases align to TRBD2. The specimen comprised CD4+ or CD8+ T cells sorted from blood, sampled in a trial of the OX40 agonist ivuxolimab. The origin of this receptor is an adult with an advanced solid tumor such as melanoma, head and neck, liver or kidney cancer. CDR3 sequence: CASSWASGGPDTQYF. The CDR3 DNA is TGCGCCAGCAGCTGGGCTAGCGGGGGGCCAGATACGCAGTATTTT.